One and the same sample provided the 32 T cell receptor beta chains below, sequenced in a study of blood T cell repertoires in COVID-19 (dated by TCRdb to the early 2020s). Libraries were built with the immunoSEQ multiplex PCR assay. TCRdb re-hosts the immuneACCESS table, in-frame sequences only. Its copies lack some clones; in the studies checked, an unresolved V gene accounts for under half of them, and the cause for the rest is not known. The sample includes about 59,000 clones, with approximately 81% observed a single time. The top ten clones comprise under 30% of the sample. The sample taken for sequencing was peripheral blood. Source of these receptors: a woman aged 80 or over with active or convalescent COVID-19.

This clone was counted a few times. The chain uses TRBV6-5 and TRBJ2-3, with D perhaps matching TRBD2 (7 bases). The CDR3 totals 14 residues. With 6 bases removed from V and 4 bases from J, the gap between germline ends came to 14 bases. CDR1 is MNHEY, CDR2 SVGAGI, per germline. CDR3: CASSSGGGADTQYF. The DNA of the CDR3 is TGTGCCAGCAGCTCGGGCGGGGGCGCAGATACGCAGTATTTT.

The V and J genes are TRBV19 and TRBJ1-4, with D possibly being TRBD1 (5 bases). The CDR3 extends over 15 amino acids. From germline, CDR1 is LNHDA and CDR2 SQIVND (reference sequence). Trimming left V 3 bases short and J 3 bases short, with 11 bases between. CDR3 sequence reads: CASSMLGPANEKLFF. CDR3 DNA sequence: TGTGCCAGTAGTATGTTGGGGCCGGCTAATGAAAAACTGTTTTTT. Combining the CDR3 with reference TRBV19 and TRBJ1-4 gives the whole variable domain DGGITQSPKYLFRKEGQNVTLSCEQNLNHDAMYWYRQDPGQGLRLIYYSQIVNDFQKGDIAEGYSVSREKKESFPLTVTSAQKNPTAFYLCASSMLGPANEKLFFGSGTQLSVL.

The table lists this clone with a few counts. The chain has TRBV7-6 and TRBJ1-3, with TRBD1 as a possible D gene (5 bases). CDR3 length: 18 amino acids. Germline CDR1 is SGHVS and CDR2 is FNYEAQ. V was pared by 1 base and J by 1 base, with 17 bases between. In nucleotides, the CDR3 is TGTGCCAGCAGCTTAGAAGGAGTCAGGGCTCAATCTGGAAACACCATATATTTT. Encoded protein: CASSLEGVRAQSGNTIYF.

The rearrangement joins TRBV7-2 to TRBJ2-3; maybe TRBD2 (6 bases). Germline CDR1 is SGHTA and CDR2 is FQGNSA. V lost 8 bases and J 5 bases, leaving 14 bases between the germline ends. The CDR3 contains 13 residues. The CDR3 DNA reads as TGTGCCAGCGGCCGGGACTGGAAAGATACGCAGTATTTT. It yields the protein CASGRDWKDTQYF.

The rearrangement links TRBV10-3 to TRBJ2-5; tentative D call: TRBD1 (5 bases). V was cut by 1 base and J by 2 bases, with 8 bases left in between. The CDR3 runs 14 residues. Germline CDR1 ENHRY, CDR2 SYGVKD. This chain's CDR3 is CAISELRQQETQYF. The CDR3 DNA is TGTGCCATCAGTGAGTTGAGACAGCAAGAGACCCAGTACTTC.

The chain has TRBV20-1 and TRBJ2-7; a weak D match, TRBD2 (6 bases). V shed 3 bases and J shed 1 base, with 13 bases lying between them. The CDR3 totals 14 residues. Germline V gene sequence: CDR1 DFQATT, CDR2 SNEGSKA (reference sequence). Here the CDR3 DNA reads TGCAGTGCTAGTTCGCGGGGAAAGTCCTACGAGCAGTACTTC. Its protein product is CSASSRGKSYEQYF.

The J gene is TRBJ1-3, the V gene TRBV9; 9 bases match TRBD1. The germline gives CDR1 SGDLS, CDR2 YYNGEE. Trimming cost V 2 bases and J 4 bases; bases outside gene matches: 4. This CDR3 has 15 amino acids. The CDR3 region is CASSVWGTGGNTIYF. DNA for the CDR3: TGTGCCAGCAGCGTTTGGGGGACAGGGGGAAACACCATATATTTT.

The chain employs TRBV19 and TRBJ1-1, with 7 bases fitting TRBD1. Looked up from germline, CDR1 is LNHDA and CDR2 is SQIVND (reference sequence). After removal of 9 bases from V and 2 bases from J, the junction contained 9 bases not matched to a gene. This CDR3 contains 14 residues. The CDR3: CASRYRGSNTEAFF. The CDR3 DNA is TGTGCCAGCCGATACAGGGGCTCCAACACTGAAGCTTTCTTT.

V usage is TRBV20-1 and J usage is TRBJ1-1, with D perhaps TRBD1 (5 bases). The germline gives CDR1 DFQATT, CDR2 SNEGSKA (reference sequence). Trimming removed 8 bases at V and 6 bases at J, with 13 bases between. The CDR3 spans 11 residues. The CDR3 loop reads CSPRGLAEAFF. CDR3 bases: TGCAGTCCAAGGGGTCTGGCTGAAGCTTTCTTT.

This clone was observed once. The chain has TRBV29-1 and TRBJ1-2; TRBD1 matches 7 bases. In germline, CDR1 is SQVTM, CDR2 ANQGSEA. This CDR3 is 12 amino acids long. V lost 2 bases, J lost 6 bases, and 3 bases stayed unmatched. This chain's CDR3 is CSVESTGDGYTF. The CDR3, as DNA: TGCAGCGTTGAATCAACAGGGGATGGCTACACCTTC.

The rearrangement uses TRBV7-9 and TRBJ1-2; D perhaps matches TRBD1 (5 bases). V gave up 3 bases and J gave up 8 bases, with 16 bases separating them. The CDR3 runs to 14 residues. The germline CDR1 and CDR2 sequences are SEHNR and FQNEAQ (reference sequence). CDR3 residues: CASSFSDAGQGYTF. The DNA for the CDR3 is TGTGCCAGCAGCTTCTCGGACGCGGGGCAAGGCTACACCTTC.

The CDR3 DNA follows: TGTGCCAGCAGCTCACCCGGACAGGGTGGCAATCAGCCCCAGCATTTT. It is translated as CASSSPGQGGNQPQHF. The chain has TRBV7-2 and TRBJ1-5; TRBD1 agrees at 8 bases. Per germline, CDR1 SGHTA and CDR2 FQGNSA. J lost 2 bases, V lost 4 bases, and 7 bases had no gene match. The CDR3 is 16 residues long.

The chain links TRBV5-1 to TRBJ1-1; D may be TRBD1 (6 bases). The CDR3 is 15 amino acids. CDR1 SGHRS and CDR2 YFSETQ come from the germline V gene. V was cut by 0 bases and J by 5 bases, with 14 bases left in between. DNA for the CDR3: TGCGCCAGCAGCTTGGGGGGCAGGGGTAGGACTGAAGCTTTCTTT. Its protein product is CASSLGGRGRTEAFF.

CDR3 coding DNA: TGTGCCAGCTCACCGGCCGGGACAGGGGGCCTTGAGCAGTTCTTC. This codes for CASSPAGTGGLEQFF. V and J are TRBV18 and TRBJ2-1, with 12 bases matching TRBD1. The CDR3 is made up of 15 amino acids. V shed 3 bases and J 9 bases; nucleotides not matched to a gene: 6. The V gene's germline CDR1 is KGHSH and CDR2 LQKENI.

This chain joins TRBV12-3 or TRBV12-4 and TRBJ1-3, with unresolved D. Trimming shortened V by 6 bases and J by 3 bases, and 6 bases separated the two germline ends. The CDR3 has 12 amino acids. The CDR3 protein is CASRPDGNTIYF. CDR3 coding DNA: TGTGCCAGCAGGCCAGATGGAAACACCATATATTTT.

In the case of this clone: The junction shows a germline mismatch at one end, possibly a read error. The chain employs TRBV2 and TRBJ1-1, with TRBD1 as a possible D gene (6 bases). The CDR3 covers 13 residues. Germline V lookup: CDR1 SNHLY, CDR2 FYNNEI. CDR3 coding DNA: TGTGCCAGCAGTGAAGCACGGACAGCAACCCAGACTTTT. Protein: CASSEARTATQTF.

A single count supports this clone. The V gene is TRBV6-6, the J gene TRBJ2-1; 9 bases align to TRBD2. The CDR3 loop spans 16 amino acids. With 6 bases clipped from V and 4 bases from J, the junction kept 10 bases outside the gene matches. Germline V gene sequence: CDR1 MNHNY, CDR2 SVGAGI (reference sequence). CDR3 in DNA: TGTGCCAGCAGAGGCGGGGGGGGTTATGGGTACAATGAGCAGTTCTTC. Its translation: CASRGGGGYGYNEQFF.

This chain uses TRBV6-5 with TRBJ2-7, with D possibly being TRBD1 (6 bases). The germline CDR1 and CDR2 sequences are MNHEY and SVGAGI. This CDR3 has 13 amino acids. Trimming stripped 10 bases from V and 0 bases from J, with 13 bases between. CDR3 coding DNA: TGTGCCACCCGACGGGACAACTCCTACGAGCAGTACTTC. This sequence encodes CATRRDNSYEQYF.

The sample holds a few counts of this clone. The chain joins TRBV29-1 to TRBJ2-7; 7 nucleotides line up with TRBD1. Trimming cost V 8 bases and J 4 bases; bases outside gene matches: 11. The CDR3 loop spans 13 amino acids. In germline, CDR1 is SQVTM, CDR2 ANQGSEA. The CDR3 DNA follows: TGCAGCATCCGAAAGGGGGCTAGGTACGAGCAGTACTTC. It codes for CSIRKGARYEQYF.

The chain has TRBV19 and TRBJ2-6; 9 nucleotides align to TRBD1. V lost 7 bases, J lost 4 bases, and 8 bases stayed unmatched. The germline V gene has CDR1 LNHDA and CDR2 SQIVND (reference sequence). This CDR3 is built from 16 residues. This chain's CDR3 is CASTDRGRVGANVLTF. CDR3 nucleotide sequence: TGTGCCAGTACGGACAGGGGTCGAGTGGGGGCCAACGTCCTGACTTTC.

The chain employs TRBV10-3 and TRBJ1-2; unclear D gene. CDR3 length: 14 residues. Trimming pared 3 bases from V and 3 bases from J, leaving 11 bases between. Germline-derived CDR1 and CDR2 are ENHRY and SYGVKD. The CDR3 region is CAISDRQAYYGYTF. CDR3 in DNA: TGTGCCATCAGTGACCGGCAGGCTTACTATGGCTACACCTTC.

CDR3 nucleotide sequence: TGTGCCAGCAGCGAAGCCTCGGACAGGGCGTTCTATGGCTACACCTTC. Residues: CASSEASDRAFYGYTF. V usage is TRBV9 and J usage is TRBJ1-2; the match to TRBD1 covers 8 bases. CDR3 size: 16 residues. The germline CDR1 and CDR2 sequences are SGDLS and YYNGEE. The junction had 11 bases not matched to a gene; V was cut back by 3 bases and J by 4 bases.

V is TRBV11-3 and J is TRBJ2-4, with TRBD1 matching over 8 bases. Germline CDR1 SGHNT, CDR2 YENEEA. The CDR3 is 20 amino acids. Trimming cost V 5 bases and J 8 bases; bases outside gene matches: 26. CDR3 region: CASSAFRGRGPGPPKDIQYF. CDR3 coding DNA: TGTGCCAGCAGCGCCTTTAGGGGCAGGGGGCCAGGACCCCCAAAAGACATTCAGTACTTC.

DNA of the CDR3: TGTGCCAGCAGTTTTCAGGGACAGAACTCCTACGAGCAGTACTTC. Amino acids: CASSFQGQNSYEQYF. The chain links TRBV28 to TRBJ2-7, with 7 bases matching TRBD1. CDR1 is MDHEN and CDR2 is SYDVKM in the germline V gene. After removal of 3 bases from V and 0 bases from J, the junction contained 5 bases not matched to a gene. This CDR3 has 15 amino acids.

The V and J genes are TRBV5-6 and TRBJ1-1, with D hard to call. Germline V gene data show CDR1 as SGHDT and CDR2 as YYEEEE. V was pared by 2 bases and J by 4 bases, with 15 bases between. The CDR3 consists of 15 residues. This CDR3 is CASSFSLTGITEAFF. CDR3 sequence (DNA): TGTGCCAGCAGCTTTAGCCTGACCGGTATCACTGAAGCTTTCTTT.

The CDR3: CASSFGGRQGKSEAFF. The CDR3 DNA follows: TGTGCCAGCAGCTTCGGCGGGCGGCAGGGGAAGTCTGAAGCTTTCTTT. The rearrangement joins TRBV7-9 to TRBJ1-1, with D maybe TRBD1 (6 bases). V was clipped by 3 bases and J by 6 bases, with 20 bases between them. CDR1 is SEHNR and CDR2 is FQNEAQ in the germline V gene (reference sequence). The CDR3 has 16 amino acids.

This chain joins TRBV5-1 and TRBJ2-7; TRBD2 matches at 10 bases. The CDR3 is 19 amino acids. The germline gives CDR1 SGHRS, CDR2 YFSETQ. The junction had 18 bases not matched to a gene; V was cut back by 0 bases and J by 6 bases. The CDR3 spells CASSLAGYSSGGLFSEQYF. CDR3 in DNA: TGCGCCAGCAGCTTGGCGGGATATTCTAGCGGGGGACTATTTTCCGAGCAGTACTTC.

V and J are TRBV4-3 and TRBJ2-7; D unclear. The germline V and J ends were trimmed by 3 bases and 1 base, with 10 bases remaining between them. From germline, CDR1 is LGHNA and CDR2 YSLEER. The length of the CDR3 is 14 residues. The CDR3 bases are TGCGCCAGCAGCCAGGCCTCAGGTTCCTACGAGCAGTACTTC. Protein product: CASSQASGSYEQYF.

The rearrangement joins TRBV7-2 to TRBJ1-3; 7 bases line up with TRBD1. Unmatched junction bases numbered 10, after V lost 6 bases and J lost 5 bases. The CDR3 is 15 residues long. The V gene's germline CDR1 is SGHTA and CDR2 FQGNSA. CDR3 residues: CASRGTTGRRNTIYF. Here the CDR3 DNA reads TGTGCCAGCAGGGGAACGACAGGGAGACGAAACACCATATATTTT.

The chain has TRBV7-9 and TRBJ2-1, with 11 positions matching TRBD2. After removal of 5 bases from V and 4 bases from J, the junction contained 7 bases not matched to a gene. From germline, CDR1 is SEHNR and CDR2 FQNEAQ (reference sequence). The CDR3 covers 16 residues. The CDR3 DNA follows: TGTGCCAGCAGCCCCCCTTTAGCGGGGGGGTACAATGAGCAGTTCTTC. This codes for CASSPPLAGGYNEQFF. Combining the CDR3 with reference TRBV7-9 and TRBJ2-1 gives the whole variable domain DTGVSQNPRHKITKRGQNVTFRCDPISEHNRLYWYRQTLGQGPEFLTYFQNEAQLEKSRLLSDRFSAERPKGSFSTLEIQRTEQGDSAMYLCASSPPLAGGYNEQFFGPGTRLTVL.

This clone came up a few times. The chain combines TRBV5-1 with TRBJ2-7; 9 bases match TRBD1. Germline V gene lookup returns CDR1 SGHRS and CDR2 YFSETQ. The CDR3 sequence is 13 residues long. V trimming: 4 bases; J trimming: 7 bases; junction bases outside the gene matches: 6. The chain's CDR3 is CASSGTGIGEQYF. The CDR3 bases are TGCGCCAGCAGCGGGACAGGGATAGGGGAGCAGTACTTC.

The chain recombines TRBV2 with TRBJ1-2; D gene uncertain. Trimming removed 8 bases from V and 1 base from J, with 5 bases in between. The germline V gene encodes CDR1 SNHLY and CDR2 FYNNEI. CDR3 length: 11 amino acids. DNA of the CDR3: TGTGCCAGCGAACATAACTATGGCTACACCTTC. It codes for CASEHNYGYTF.